This T cell receptor beta chain was profiled in a study of CD4 T cell repertoires in COVID-19. General observations from the study: Between about 6 and 28% of SARS-CoV-2 clonotypes also appeared in SARS-CoV and/or HKU1 spike cultures.

Generated by immunoSEQ multiplex PCR, the TCRdb table keeps only in-frame clones and is missing some. The sample lists 60,000 to 90,000 clones; about four fifths were seen once. These memory T cells were uncultured and sequenced directly after ex vivo isolation. The CDR3 loop spans 18 amino acids. V dropped 4 bases and J dropped 5 bases, with 24 bases sitting between them. Germline CDR1 and CDR2: MGHRA and YSYEKL. About this clone itself: Its matching antigen is unknown.

The V call is TRBV4-1, the J call TRBJ2-1; perhaps D is TRBD1 or TRBD2 (5 bases each). The sample consisted of CD4+ T cells from peripheral blood, taken after recovery from COVID-19. The TCR comes from a human donor who had COVID-19. CDR3 loop: CASSRASVRDRSNNEQFF. The CDR3, as DNA: TGCGCCAGCAGCCGAGCATCCGTTAGGGACCGTTCAAACAATGAGCAGTTCTTC.